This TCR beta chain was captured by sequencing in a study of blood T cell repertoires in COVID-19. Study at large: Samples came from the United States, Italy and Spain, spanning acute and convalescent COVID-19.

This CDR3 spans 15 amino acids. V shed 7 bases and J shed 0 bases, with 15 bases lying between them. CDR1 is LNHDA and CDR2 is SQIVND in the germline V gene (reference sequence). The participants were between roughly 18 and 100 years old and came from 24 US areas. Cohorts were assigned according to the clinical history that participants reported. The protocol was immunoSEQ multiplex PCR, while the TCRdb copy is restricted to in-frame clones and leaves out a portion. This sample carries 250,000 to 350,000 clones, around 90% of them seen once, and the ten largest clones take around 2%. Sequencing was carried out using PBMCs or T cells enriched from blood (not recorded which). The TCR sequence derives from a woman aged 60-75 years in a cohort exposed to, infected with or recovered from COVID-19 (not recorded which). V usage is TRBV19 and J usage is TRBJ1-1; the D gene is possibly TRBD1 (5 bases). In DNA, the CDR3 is TGTGCCAGTATCGATCCAGGAGGGGTGAACACTGAAGCTTTCTTT. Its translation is CASIDPGGVNTEAFF.